This passage covers 21 T cell receptor beta chains from one sample sequenced in a study of blood T cell repertoires in COVID-19. Only in-frame clones appear in the TCRdb table, and some are missing; sequencing was by immunoSEQ multiplex PCR. The sample includes hundreds of thousands of clones, around 88% of them seen just once. The specimen sequenced was peripheral blood. These receptors all stem from a woman aged 60-70 years with COVID-19, enrolled during active disease.

This clone was counted once. The chain uses TRBV4-1 and TRBJ1-6, with D uncertain. The V gene's germline CDR1 is MGHRA and CDR2 YSYEKL. There are 12 residues in the CDR3. The ends were cut back, 2 bases at V and 9 bases at J, with 5 bases in the middle. The CDR3 sequence is CASSQIASPLHF. In DNA, the CDR3 is TGCGCCAGCAGCCAAATAGCTTCACCCCTCCACTTT.

J is TRBJ2-6 and V is TRBV5-1, with D unclear. Germline CDR1 reads SGHRS; CDR2 reads YFSETQ. CDR3 length: 18 amino acids. V shed 0 bases and J shed 2 bases, with 15 bases lying between them. The CDR3, as DNA: TGCGCCAGCAGCTTGGACGGTACCGGCAGGCCTGGGGCCAACGTCCTGACTTTC. Translated: CASSLDGTGRPGANVLTF.

The chain joins TRBV5-6 to TRBJ2-3, with a weak D call TRBD1 (6 bases). Between the trimmed V and J ends, which lost 0 bases and 0 bases, there was a span of 8 bases. Germline loops: CDR1 SGHDT, CDR2 YYEEEE. CDR3 length equals 15 residues. The CDR3 is CASSLVTGSTDTQYF. The CDR3 DNA follows: TGTGCCAGCAGCTTGGTGACAGGTAGCACAGATACGCAGTATTTT.

The rearrangement joins TRBV11-2 to TRBJ1-2, with 7 nucleotides matching TRBD1. This CDR3 region has 13 residues. Germline V gives CDR1 SGHAT, CDR2 FQNNGV. With 3 bases clipped from V and 6 bases from J, the junction kept 4 bases outside the gene matches. Here the CDR3 DNA reads TGTGCCAGCAGCTTCAGACAGGGAAATGGCTACACCTTC. The encoded protein is CASSFRQGNGYTF.

This clone was found a few times. The CDR3 sequence is CAISESRERGGSYNEQFF. CDR3 bases: TGTGCCATCAGTGAGTCTCGGGAGCGGGGGGGTTCCTACAATGAGCAGTTCTTC. This rearrangement joins TRBV10-3 to TRBJ2-1; TRBD2 aligns across 10 bases. The CDR3 covers 18 residues. Germline CDR1 is ENHRY and CDR2 is SYGVKD. V was clipped by 0 bases and J by 1 base; unmatched bases: 6.

CDR3 in DNA: TGCGCCAGCAGCCAAGATGCGACTAGCGGCTACAATGAGCAGTTCTTC. Translation gives CASSQDATSGYNEQFF. The gene calls are TRBV4-3 and TRBJ2-1; TRBD2 aligns across 9 bases. Germline lookup yields CDR1 LGHNA and CDR2 YSLEER. V dropped 0 bases and J dropped 3; count of bases not matched to a gene: 3. This CDR3 has 16 amino acids.

The chain combines TRBV9 with TRBJ1-2; 10 bases fit TRBD1. With V trimmed by 7 bases and J by 8 bases, 11 bases remained unmatched. The CDR3 consists of 14 residues. Germline V gene data show CDR1 as SGDLS and CDR2 as YYNGEE. The CDR3 nucleotides are TGTGCCAGCGCCAGGTCCGGGACAGGGGTAGGCTACACCTTC. Its translation is CASARSGTGVGYTF.

This clone has just one count. This chain connects TRBV4-1 to TRBJ2-5, with 7 bases identical to TRBD2. This CDR3 is 15 amino acids long. Losses at the gene ends were 1 base for V and 2 bases for J; bases not matched to a gene: 4. Germline V gives CDR1 MGHRA, CDR2 YSYEKL. The CDR3 protein is CASSQAGLLQETQYF. The CDR3 DNA follows: TGCGCCAGCAGCCAAGCGGGACTATTGCAAGAGACCCAGTACTTC.

V gene TRBV5-5 combines with J gene TRBJ2-3, with D maybe TRBD2 (7 bases). Between the trimmed V and J ends, which lost 3 bases and 0 bases, there was a span of 14 bases. Germline V lookup: CDR1 SGHKS, CDR2 YYEKEE (reference sequence). The CDR3 is 16 residues long. Here the CDR3 reads CASSSRGGVSTDTQYF. In DNA, the CDR3 is TGTGCCAGCAGCTCACGAGGGGGGGTGAGCACAGATACGCAGTATTTT.

This sequence joins TRBV6-2 or TRBV6-3 and TRBJ1-1, with 9 bases fitting TRBD1. With V trimmed by 6 bases and J by 6 bases, 11 bases remained unmatched. The CDR3 extends over 15 amino acids. Germline loops: CDR1 MNHEY, CDR2 SVGEGT. The CDR3 loop is CASSRDWTGVAEAFF. The CDR3, as DNA: TGTGCCAGCAGCAGAGATTGGACAGGGGTAGCTGAAGCTTTCTTT.

This clone has at least ten counts. V is TRBV30 and J is TRBJ1-5; TRBD1 might be the D (6 bases). The CDR3 extends over 13 amino acids. The germline V gene encodes CDR1 GTSNPN and CDR2 SVGIG (reference sequence). The ends were cut back, 3 bases at V and 7 bases at J, with 13 bases in the middle. CDR3 nucleotides: TGTGCCTGGAGCCGGGGGGGCGAACAGCCCCAGCATTTT. Protein: CAWSRGGEQPQHF.

The gene calls are TRBV20-1 and TRBJ1-6, with a possible D match to TRBD1 (6 bases). V was pared by 5 bases and J by 14 bases, with 13 bases between. The germline gives CDR1 DFQATT, CDR2 SNEGSKA (reference sequence). CDR3 length equals 11 residues. The CDR3 nucleotides read TGCAGTGCTCAGGGGCAGGCAGCCCTCCACTTT. Its protein is CSAQGQAALHF.

The chain combines TRBV3-1 (or the pseudogene TRBV3-2) with TRBJ1-2; D is unresolved. There are 15 residues in the CDR3. The ends were cut back, 0 bases at V and 2 bases at J, with 10 bases in the middle. The germline gives CDR1 LGHDT, CDR2 YNNKEL (reference sequence). Here the CDR3 reads CASSQDLGRNYGYTF. The CDR3 DNA reads TGTGCCAGCAGCCAAGATCTAGGCAGAAACTATGGCTACACCTTC.

The genes are TRBV6-6 and TRBJ1-1, with D hard to call. From germline, CDR1 is MNHNY and CDR2 SVGAGI (reference sequence). V lost 4 bases and J 0 bases, leaving 15 bases between the germline ends. The length of the CDR3 is 16 residues. CDR3 sequence (DNA): TGTGCCAGCAGTTCTACGGTTCGGGTGCTGAACACTGAAGCTTTCTTT. Encoded protein: CASSSTVRVLNTEAFF.

This clone was found a few times. This rearrangement joins TRBV6-5 to TRBJ1-3; 7 nucleotides align to TRBD1. CDR1 MNHEY and CDR2 SVGAGI come from the germline V gene. This CDR3 has 15 residues. The J segment lost 0 bases and the V segment lost 6 bases, leaving 5 bases of the junction unmatched. The CDR3 spells CASSRQGDSGNTIYF. The CDR3 DNA sequence: TGTGCCAGCAGCCGACAGGGAGACTCTGGAAACACCATATATTTT.

This chain connects TRBV6-5 to TRBJ2-5, with D possibly being TRBD2 (6 bases). The germline V gene encodes CDR1 MNHEY and CDR2 SVGAGI. This CDR3 spans 16 amino acids. The V and J ends lost 4 bases and 1 base respectively, with 16 bases between them. This chain's CDR3 is CASSWGRGKLQETQYF. The CDR3 region has the DNA TGTGCCAGCAGTTGGGGTCGGGGGAAACTCCAAGAGACCCAGTACTTC.

V and J are TRBV6-2 or TRBV6-3 and TRBJ2-1; D perhaps matches TRBD1 (6 bases). V lost 2 bases and J 5 bases, leaving 10 bases between the germline ends. Germline values: CDR1 MNHEY, CDR2 SVGEGT. The CDR3 is made up of 14 amino acids. DNA of the CDR3: TGTGCCAGCAGTTACAGTGAGGGGGACAATGAGCAGTTCTTC. Translating gives CASSYSEGDNEQFF.

In nucleotides, the CDR3 is TGCGCCAGCAGCGCTTCGGCAGGGGGAGGAGGAGGCTACACCTTC. Protein: CASSASAGGGGGYTF. The chain employs TRBV4-3 and TRBJ1-2, with TRBD1 matching over 7 bases. Unmatched junction bases numbered 14, after V lost 5 bases and J lost 8 bases. There are 15 residues in the CDR3. Germline CDR1 LGHNA, CDR2 YSLEER.

The V gene is TRBV14, the J gene TRBJ1-1; D ambiguous. This CDR3 region has 11 residues. Germline CDR1 and CDR2: SGHDN and FVKESK. V lost 1 base and J 8 bases, leaving 5 bases between the germline ends. The CDR3 sequence: CASSQALEAFF. CDR3 sequence (DNA): TGTGCCAGCAGCCAAGCCCTAGAAGCTTTCTTT.

The rearrangement uses TRBV2 and TRBJ1-1; D is perhaps TRBD1 (5 bases). V dropped 1 base and J dropped 0 bases, with 6 bases sitting between them. Germline values: CDR1 SNHLY, CDR2 FYNNEI. This CDR3 is 14 amino acids long. CDR3 DNA: TGTGCCAGCAGTGAAGGGGACTTGAACACTGAAGCTTTCTTT. This sequence encodes CASSEGDLNTEAFF.

CDR3 amino acids: CASSFERGGTQYF. The DNA of the CDR3 is TGTGCCAGCAGCTTCGAGAGGGGAGGGACCCAGTACTTC. V usage is TRBV11-2 and J usage is TRBJ2-5; D possibly corresponds to TRBD2 (6 bases). Looked up from germline, CDR1 is SGHAT and CDR2 is FQNNGV. Trimming took off 3 bases at V and 7 bases at J, with 12 bases between the two ends. This CDR3 is 13 amino acids long.